This T cell receptor beta chain derives from a study of identical twins. MiXCR, applied by TCRdb to the 5' RACE reads, yields one record per CDR3 protein. The repertoire holds 450,000 or so distinct CDR3 sequences, with 12% to 15% as singletons. Study results and caveats: Insertion counts were lower in abundant cord blood beta clonotypes, a trend that memory repertoires did not show.

In this sample, this clonotype turned up a few times. What it recognizes is unknown. These data also featured in a second study, about yellow fever vaccine responses in identical twins.

The TCR originated in a woman between 18 and 30 years old in good health. The specimen was CD4+ T cells sorted from blood.

CDR3 in amino acids: CASSPRLQAVGGDSPLHF. CDR3 bases: TGTGCCAGCTCACCACGTTTACAGGCCGTCGGAGGGGATTCACCCCTCCACTTT. The chain is built from TRBV18 and TRBJ1-6; TRBD1 is a possible D gene (5 bases). V was clipped by 1 base and J by 8 bases, with 21 bases between them. CDR1 and CDR2 from the germline V gene are KGHSH and LQKENI. The CDR3 consists of 18 residues. Looking up the rest from reference TRBV18 and TRBJ1-6 gives the full variable domain: NAGVMQNPRHLVRRRGQEARLRCSPMKGHSHVYWYRQLPEEGLKFMVYLQKENIIDESGMPKERFSAEFPKEGPSILRIQQVVRGDSAAYFCASSPRLQAVGGDSPLHFGNGTRLTVT.